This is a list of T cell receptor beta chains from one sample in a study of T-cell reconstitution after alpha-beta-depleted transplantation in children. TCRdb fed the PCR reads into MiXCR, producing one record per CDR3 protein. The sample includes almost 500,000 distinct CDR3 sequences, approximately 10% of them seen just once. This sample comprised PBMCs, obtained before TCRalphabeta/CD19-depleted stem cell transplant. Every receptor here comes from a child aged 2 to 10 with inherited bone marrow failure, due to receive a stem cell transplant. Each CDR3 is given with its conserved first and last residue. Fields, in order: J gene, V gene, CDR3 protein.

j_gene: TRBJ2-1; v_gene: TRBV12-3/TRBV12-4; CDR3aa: CASSFFPFNEQFF
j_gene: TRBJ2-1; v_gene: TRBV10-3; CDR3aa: CAISELIAGDAGEQFF
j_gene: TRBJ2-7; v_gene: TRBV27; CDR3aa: CASSLLRPANMRSVYEQYF
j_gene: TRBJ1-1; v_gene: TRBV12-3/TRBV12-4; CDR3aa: CASRNRGRNTEAFF
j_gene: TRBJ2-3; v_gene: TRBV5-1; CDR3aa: CASSPDGSGDTQYF
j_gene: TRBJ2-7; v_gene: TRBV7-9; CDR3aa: CASSQTIGTGTHEQYF
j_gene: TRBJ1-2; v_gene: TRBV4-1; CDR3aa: CASSLRTGYGYGYTF
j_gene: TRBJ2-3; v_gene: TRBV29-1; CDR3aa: CSVVGDRRGTQYF
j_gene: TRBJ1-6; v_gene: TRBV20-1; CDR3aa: CSAPKGVTSYNSPLHF
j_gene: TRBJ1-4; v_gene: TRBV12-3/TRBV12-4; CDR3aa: CASSGTPTTNEKLFF
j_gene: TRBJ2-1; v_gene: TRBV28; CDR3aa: CASIRWGNWDEQFF
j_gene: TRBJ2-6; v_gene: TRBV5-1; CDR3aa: CASSAYSVAGANVLTF
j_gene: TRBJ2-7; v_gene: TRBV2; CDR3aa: CASSQGGLSGVTEQYF
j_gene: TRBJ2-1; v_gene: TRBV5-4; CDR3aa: CASSWDGNEQFF
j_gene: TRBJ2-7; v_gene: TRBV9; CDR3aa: CASSATGEGHEQYF
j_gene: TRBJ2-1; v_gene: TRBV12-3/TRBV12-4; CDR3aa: CASSFGDGSYNEQFF
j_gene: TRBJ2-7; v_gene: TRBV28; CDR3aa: CASSLIDRDGEQYF
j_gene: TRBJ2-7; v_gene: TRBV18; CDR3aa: CASSPPFLTGVGEQYF
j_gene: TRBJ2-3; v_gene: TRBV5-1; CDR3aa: CASSWRGGDLTDTQYF
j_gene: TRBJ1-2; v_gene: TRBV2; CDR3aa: CASSETTGSYGYTF
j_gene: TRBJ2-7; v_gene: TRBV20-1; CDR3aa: CSAGTSGRGDYEQYF
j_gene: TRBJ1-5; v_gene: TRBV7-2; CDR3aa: CASSLGQGINQPQHF
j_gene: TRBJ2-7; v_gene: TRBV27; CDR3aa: CASLRLKSSYEQYF
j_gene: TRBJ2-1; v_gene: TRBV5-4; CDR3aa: CASSPGPLDNEQFF
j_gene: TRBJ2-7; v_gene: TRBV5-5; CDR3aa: CASSLYDRVEQYF
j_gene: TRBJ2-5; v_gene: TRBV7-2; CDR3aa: CASSLIIGQETQYF
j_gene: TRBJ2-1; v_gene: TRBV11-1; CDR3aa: CASSLVGASGSFYNEQFF
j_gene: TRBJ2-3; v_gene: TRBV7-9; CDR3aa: CAVRWADTQYF
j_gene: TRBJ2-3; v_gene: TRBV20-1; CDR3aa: CSVGALVAGHQDTQYF
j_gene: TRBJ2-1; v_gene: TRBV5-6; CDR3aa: CASSLPLAGPKSGNEQFF
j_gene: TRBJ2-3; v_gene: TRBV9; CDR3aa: CASSVGSGGPIDTQYF
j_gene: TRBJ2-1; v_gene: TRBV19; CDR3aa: CASSPLGQGNNEQFF
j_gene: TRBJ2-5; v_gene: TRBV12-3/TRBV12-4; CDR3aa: CASSARSETQYF
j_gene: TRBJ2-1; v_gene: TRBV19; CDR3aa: CASTAGGLGYNEQFF
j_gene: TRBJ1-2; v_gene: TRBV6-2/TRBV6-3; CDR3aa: CASSYGRNYGYTF
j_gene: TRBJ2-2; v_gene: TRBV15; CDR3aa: CATRGGYGGELFF
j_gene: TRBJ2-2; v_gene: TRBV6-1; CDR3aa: CASSLKAGGSGELFF
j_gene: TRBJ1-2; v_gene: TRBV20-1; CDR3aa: CSAPEGAYGYTF
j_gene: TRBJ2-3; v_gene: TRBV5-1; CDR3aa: CASSPRTSASTDTQYF
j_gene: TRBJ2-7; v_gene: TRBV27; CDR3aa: CASTSGTSGRAEQYF
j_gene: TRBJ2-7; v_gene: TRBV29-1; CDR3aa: CSVEDRGGDYEQYF
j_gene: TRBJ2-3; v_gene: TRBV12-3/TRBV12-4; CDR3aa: CASRQAGLARNTDTQYF
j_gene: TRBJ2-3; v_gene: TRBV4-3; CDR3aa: CASSQWVGATDTQYF
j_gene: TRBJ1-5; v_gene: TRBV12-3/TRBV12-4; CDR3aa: CASSPWDRDNQPQHF
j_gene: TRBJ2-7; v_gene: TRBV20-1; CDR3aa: CSARDRTSGYEQYF
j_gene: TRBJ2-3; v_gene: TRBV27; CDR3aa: CASAPGTSVDTQYF
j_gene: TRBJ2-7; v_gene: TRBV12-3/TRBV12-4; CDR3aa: CASSPEGQGAWKQYF